This TCR beta chain was identified during a study of blood T cell repertoires in COVID-19. Study context: Samples of COVID-19 (acute and convalescent) were obtained from the United States, Italy and Spain. T cells, B-cell-depleted T cells, or PBMCs supplied cDNA or gDNA.

Per the germline V gene, CDR1 is PRHDT and CDR2 is FYEKMQ (reference sequence). This CDR3 is built from 13 residues. The V segment lost 8 bases and the J segment 1 base; nucleotides outside the gene matches: 2. Per the original data handling: Estimated nucleated cell counts came from reference gene primer amplification. Produced via immunoSEQ multiplex PCR; TCRdb's table is partial and in-frame only. V and J calls and clone size follow that table, whereas D and trimming were derived from the DNA. Seen here are over 130,000 clones, 60% to 80% observed once, and the top ten hold approximately 9.4%. The material sequenced was peripheral blood. The sequence came from a woman between 50 and 59 years old with active or convalescent COVID-19. The chain is built from TRBV13 and TRBJ1-2, with 9 bases lining up with TRBD1. As DNA, the CDR3 is TGTGCCAGCCGACAGGGGGTTAACTATGGCTACACCTTC. Protein sequence: CASRQGVNYGYTF.